The clone carrying this T cell receptor beta chain was observed many times. Its specificity is not known. Patients aged 18 to 65 had newly diagnosed hyperthyroidism of under 2 months' duration. This specimen comes from a study of T cells in Graves' hyperthyroidism and ophthalmopathy. Regarding the study as a whole: A model of 13 V-J features distinguished ophthalmopathy from stable hyperthyroidism.

TCR beta CDR3 sequences were amplified from RNA transcripts. First-round RT-PCR of the TCR CDR3 relied on the HTBI primer set. TCRdb re-called the multiplex PCR reads through MiXCR, storing one row per CDR3 protein. The sample shows some 460,000 distinct CDR3 sequences, 15% to 17% of them seen only once. The CDR3 runs to 12 residues. Germline loops: CDR1 DFQATT, CDR2 SNEGSKA (reference sequence). V was cut by 6 bases and J by 5 bases, with 13 bases left in between. The sample was blood. This chain links TRBV20-1 with TRBJ2-5, with D unclear. The receptor comes from a woman aged 18-29 years with Graves' hyperthyroidism. For the CDR3, the DNA is TGCAGTGCAAAGAGGAGTATTGAGACCCAGTACTTC. This translates into CSAKRSIETQYF.